The sample holds a few counts of the clone carrying this T cell receptor beta chain. This sample is part of a study of blood T cell repertoires in COVID-19. The wider study: In each case, the material was cDNA or gDNA derived from T cells, B-cell-depleted T cells, or PBMCs.

As originally analysed: It was from reference gene primer amplification that nucleated cell counts were estimated. Produced via immunoSEQ multiplex PCR; TCRdb's table is partial and in-frame only. Clone size and the V and J calls come from that table; the DNA yielded D and trimming. The profile shows 200,000 or so clones, about 90% of them singletons. After removal of 3 bases from V and 0 bases from J, the junction contained 5 bases not matched to a gene. This CDR3 is built from 16 residues. Germline values: CDR1 KGHSH, CDR2 LQKENI. The TCR comes from a man aged 35-49 years with active or convalescent COVID-19. The sample comprised peripheral blood. The chain combines TRBV18 with TRBJ1-3; TRBD1 matches 7 bases. Written as DNA, the CDR3 is TGTGCCAGCTCACCCTTGGGACAGAACTCTGGAAACACCATATATTTT. The encoded protein is CASSPLGQNSGNTIYF.